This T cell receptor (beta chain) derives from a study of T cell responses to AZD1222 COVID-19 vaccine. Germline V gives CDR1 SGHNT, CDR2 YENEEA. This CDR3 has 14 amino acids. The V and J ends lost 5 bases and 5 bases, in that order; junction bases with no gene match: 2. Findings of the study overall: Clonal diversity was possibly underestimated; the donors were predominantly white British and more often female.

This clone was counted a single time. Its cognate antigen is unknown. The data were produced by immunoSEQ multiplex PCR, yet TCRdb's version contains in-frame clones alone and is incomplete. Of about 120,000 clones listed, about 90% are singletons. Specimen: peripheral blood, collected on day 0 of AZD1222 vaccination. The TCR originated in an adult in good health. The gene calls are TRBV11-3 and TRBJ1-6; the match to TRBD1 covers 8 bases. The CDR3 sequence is CASSRTGNNSPLHF. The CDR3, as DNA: TGTGCCAGCAGCCGGACAGGGAATAATTCACCCCTCCACTTT.